The source of this TCR beta chain is a study of shared clonotypes between healthy human individuals. V gave up 1 base and J gave up 8 bases, with 4 bases separating them. Germline CDR1 SGHRS, CDR2 YFSETQ. The CDR3 totals 11 residues. Libraries were prepared by immunoSEQ multiplex PCR; TCRdb keeps only in-frame clonotypes and omits some of them. The sample lists more than 2 million clones, under 97% occurring once. This clone showed up just once. Sequenced input: naive CD4+ T cells sorted from blood. Documented subset: CD45RA+ positively selected. The chain employs TRBV5-1 and TRBJ2-1; no clear D. This TCR came from a man aged 18 to 30 in good health. In nucleotides, the CDR3 is TGCGCCAGCAGCTTGTTCCATGAGCAGTTCTTC. This gives the protein CASSLFHEQFF.